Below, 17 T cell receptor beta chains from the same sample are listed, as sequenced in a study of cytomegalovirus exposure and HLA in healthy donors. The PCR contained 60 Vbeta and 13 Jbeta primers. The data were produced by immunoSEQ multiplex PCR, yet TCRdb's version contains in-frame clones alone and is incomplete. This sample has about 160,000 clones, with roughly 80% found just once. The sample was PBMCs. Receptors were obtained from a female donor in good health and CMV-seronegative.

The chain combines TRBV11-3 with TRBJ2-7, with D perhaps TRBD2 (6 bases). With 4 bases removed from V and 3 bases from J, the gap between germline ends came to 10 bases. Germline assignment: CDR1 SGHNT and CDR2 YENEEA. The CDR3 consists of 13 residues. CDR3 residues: CASSSLRGYEQYF. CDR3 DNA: TGTGCCAGCAGCTCTCTGCGGGGCTACGAGCAGTACTTC. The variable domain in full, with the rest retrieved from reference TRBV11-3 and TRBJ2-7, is EAGVVQSPRYKIIEKKQPVAFWCNPISGHNTLYWYLQNLGQGPELLIRYENEEAVDDSQLPKDRFSAERLKGVDSTLKIQPAELGDSAVYLCASSSLRGYEQYFGPGTRLTVT.

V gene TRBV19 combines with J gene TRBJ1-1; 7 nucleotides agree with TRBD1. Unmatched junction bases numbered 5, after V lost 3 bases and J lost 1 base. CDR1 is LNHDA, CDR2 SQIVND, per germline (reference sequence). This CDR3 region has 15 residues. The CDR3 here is CASSIPQGRNTEAFF. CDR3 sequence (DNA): TGTGCCAGTAGTATCCCACAGGGGCGGAACACTGAAGCTTTCTTT.

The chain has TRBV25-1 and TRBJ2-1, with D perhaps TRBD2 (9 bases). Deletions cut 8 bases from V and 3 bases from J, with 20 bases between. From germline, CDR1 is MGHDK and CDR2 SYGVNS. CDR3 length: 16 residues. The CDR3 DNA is TGTGCCAGCTCAGGGGGCCTAGCGGGGATCTACAATGAGCAGTTCTTC. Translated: CASSGGLAGIYNEQFF.

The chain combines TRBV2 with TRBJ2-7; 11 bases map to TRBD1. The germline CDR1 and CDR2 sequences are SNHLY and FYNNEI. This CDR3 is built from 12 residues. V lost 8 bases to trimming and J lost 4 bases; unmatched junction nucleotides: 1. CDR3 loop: CASRDRGYEQYF. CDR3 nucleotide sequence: TGTGCCAGCCGGGACAGGGGGTACGAGCAGTACTTC.

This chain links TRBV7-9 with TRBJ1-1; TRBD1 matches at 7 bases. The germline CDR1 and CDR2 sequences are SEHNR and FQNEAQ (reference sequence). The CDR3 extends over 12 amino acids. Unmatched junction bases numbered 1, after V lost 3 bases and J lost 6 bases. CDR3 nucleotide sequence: TGTGCCAGCAGCTTCCAGGGGGCTGAAGCTTTCTTT. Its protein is CASSFQGAEAFF.

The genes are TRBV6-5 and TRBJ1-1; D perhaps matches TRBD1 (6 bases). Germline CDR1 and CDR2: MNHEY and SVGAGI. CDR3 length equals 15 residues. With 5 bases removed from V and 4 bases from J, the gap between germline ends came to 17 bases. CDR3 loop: CASSHRDIGGTEAFF. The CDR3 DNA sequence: TGTGCCAGCAGTCACCGGGACATCGGTGGCACTGAAGCTTTCTTT.

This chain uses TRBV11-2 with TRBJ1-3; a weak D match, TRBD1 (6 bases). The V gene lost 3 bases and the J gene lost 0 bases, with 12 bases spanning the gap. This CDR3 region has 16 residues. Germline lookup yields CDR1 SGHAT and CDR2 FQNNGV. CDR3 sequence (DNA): TGTGCCAGCAGCTTGCCTACAGGGATCTCTGGAAACACCATATATTTT. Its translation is CASSLPTGISGNTIYF.

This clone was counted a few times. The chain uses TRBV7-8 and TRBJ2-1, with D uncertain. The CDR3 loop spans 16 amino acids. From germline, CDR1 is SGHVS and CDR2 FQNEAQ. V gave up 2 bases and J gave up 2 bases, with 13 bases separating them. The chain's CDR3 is CASSLIATYTYNEQFF. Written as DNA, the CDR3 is TGTGCCAGCAGCTTAATAGCCACCTACACCTACAATGAGCAGTTCTTC.

In DNA form, the CDR3 reads TGTGCCAGCAGCCCGGGGACAGGGGGCAGCACGGGCTACACCTTC. It codes for CASSPGTGGSTGYTF. The rearrangement uses TRBV11-2 and TRBJ1-2, with 12 bases that match TRBD1. Germline lookup yields CDR1 SGHAT and CDR2 FQNNGV. V was clipped by 5 bases and J by 8 bases; unmatched bases: 9. The CDR3 sequence is 15 residues long.

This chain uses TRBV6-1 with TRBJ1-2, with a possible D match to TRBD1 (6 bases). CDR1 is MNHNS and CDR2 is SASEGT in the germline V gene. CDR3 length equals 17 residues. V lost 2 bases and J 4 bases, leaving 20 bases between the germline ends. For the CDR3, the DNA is TGTGCCAGCAGTGAACAGGGGCTAGTATTGTTTGGCTATGGCTACACCTTC. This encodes CASSEQGLVLFGYGYTF.

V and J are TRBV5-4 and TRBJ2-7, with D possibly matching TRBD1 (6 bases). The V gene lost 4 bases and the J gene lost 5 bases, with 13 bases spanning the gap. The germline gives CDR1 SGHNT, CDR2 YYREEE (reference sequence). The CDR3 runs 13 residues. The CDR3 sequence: CASSLKQGDEQYF. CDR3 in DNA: TGTGCCAGCAGCCTGAAACAGGGAGACGAGCAGTACTTC.

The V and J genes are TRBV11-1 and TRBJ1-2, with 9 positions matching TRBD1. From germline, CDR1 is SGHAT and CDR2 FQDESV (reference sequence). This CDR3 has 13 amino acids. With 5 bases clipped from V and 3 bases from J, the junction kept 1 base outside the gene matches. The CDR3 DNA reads TGTGCCAGCAGCCGACAGGGGGACTATGGCTACACCTTC. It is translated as CASSRQGDYGYTF.

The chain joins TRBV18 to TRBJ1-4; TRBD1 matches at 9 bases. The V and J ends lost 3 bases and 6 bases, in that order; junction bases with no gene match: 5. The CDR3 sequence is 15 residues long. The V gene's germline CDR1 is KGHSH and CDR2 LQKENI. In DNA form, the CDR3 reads TGTGCCAGCTCACCCACAGGGGGCGCGGATGAAAAACTGTTTTTT. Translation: CASSPTGGADEKLFF.

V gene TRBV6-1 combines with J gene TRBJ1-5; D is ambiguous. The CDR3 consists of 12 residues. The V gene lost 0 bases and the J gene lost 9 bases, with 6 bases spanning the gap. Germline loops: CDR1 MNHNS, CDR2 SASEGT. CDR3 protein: CASSEAERPQHF. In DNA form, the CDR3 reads TGTGCCAGCAGTGAAGCGGAGCGGCCCCAGCATTTT.

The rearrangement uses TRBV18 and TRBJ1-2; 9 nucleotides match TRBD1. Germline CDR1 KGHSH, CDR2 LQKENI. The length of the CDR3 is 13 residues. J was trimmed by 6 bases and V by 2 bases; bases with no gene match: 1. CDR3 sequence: CASSPRTGDGYTF. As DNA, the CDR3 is TGTGCCAGCTCACCAAGGACAGGGGATGGCTACACCTTC.

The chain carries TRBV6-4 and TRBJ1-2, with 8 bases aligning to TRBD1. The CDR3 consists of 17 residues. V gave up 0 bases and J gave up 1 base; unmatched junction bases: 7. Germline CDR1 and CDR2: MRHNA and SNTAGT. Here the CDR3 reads CASSDSFGQGLNYGYTF. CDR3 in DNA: TGTGCCAGCAGTGACTCGTTCGGACAGGGACTTAACTATGGCTACACCTTC.

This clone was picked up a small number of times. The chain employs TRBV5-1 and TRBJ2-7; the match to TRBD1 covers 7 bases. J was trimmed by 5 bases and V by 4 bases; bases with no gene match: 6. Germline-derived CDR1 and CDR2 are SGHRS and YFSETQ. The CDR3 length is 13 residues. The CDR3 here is CASSRTGPHEQYF. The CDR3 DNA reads TGCGCCAGCAGCCGGACAGGCCCCCACGAGCAGTACTTC.